The 18 T cell receptor beta chains presented below share a single source sample, sequenced in a study of cytomegalovirus exposure and HLA in healthy donors. In the PCR, 60 Vbeta and 13 Jbeta primers were used. The table came from immunoSEQ multiplex PCR; TCRdb's copy has only in-frame clones and leaves some out. The sample lists roughly 150,000 clones, 80% occurring once. Sequenced material: PBMCs. These receptors came from a woman in her thirties or forties in good health and CMV-seronegative.

The V call is TRBV7-2, the J call TRBJ2-1; the match to TRBD2 covers 10 bases. Germline assignment: CDR1 SGHTA and CDR2 FQGNSA. Unmatched junction bases numbered 12, after V lost 3 bases and J lost 4 bases. This CDR3 region has 18 residues. CDR3 amino acids: CASSLLLAGPLGYNEQFF. For the CDR3, the DNA is TGTGCCAGCAGCTTGTTACTAGCGGGACCCTTGGGGTACAATGAGCAGTTCTTC.

CDR3 DNA: TGTGCCAGCAGTTCGGGATCCTGGGTAGATACGCAGTATTTT. Protein: CASSSGSWVDTQYF. This chain links TRBV27 with TRBJ2-3, with TRBD2 as a possible D gene (5 bases). CDR1 is MNHEY, CDR2 SMNVEV, per germline (reference sequence). This CDR3 region has 14 residues. The V gene lost 4 bases and the J gene lost 5 bases, with 13 bases spanning the gap.

The chain is built from TRBV5-1 and TRBJ2-2, with TRBD2 matching 10 bases. Germline V CDR1 and CDR2: SGHRS, YFSETQ. With 0 bases clipped from V and 4 bases from J, the junction kept 0 bases outside the gene matches. There are 15 residues in the CDR3. CDR3 DNA sequence: TGCGCCAGCAGCTTGGGACTAGCGGGCACCGGGGAGCTGTTTTTT. Encoded protein: CASSLGLAGTGELFF.

The CDR3, as DNA: TGTGCCAGCAGCTTCGGGGGGGCCACAGATACGCAGTATTTT. Translating it yields CASSFGGATDTQYF. The chain recombines TRBV7-2 with TRBJ2-3, with 8 bases aligning to TRBD2. CDR3 size: 14 residues. The V segment lost 3 bases and the J segment 2 bases; nucleotides outside the gene matches: 1. Germline CDR1 and CDR2: SGHTA and FQGNSA.

The J gene is TRBJ1-1, the V gene TRBV28, with D perhaps TRBD1 (6 bases). CDR1 is MDHEN and CDR2 is SYDVKM in the germline V gene. CDR3 length: 11 amino acids. Trimming took off 5 bases at V and 6 bases at J, with 7 bases between the two ends. CDR3 bases: TGTGCCAGCAGTAGGGGGTCTGAAGCTTTCTTT. This encodes CASSRGSEAFF.

The chain couples TRBV27 to TRBJ1-2, with 11 bases lining up with TRBD1. The V and J ends lost 5 bases and 7 bases, in that order; junction bases with no gene match: 6. From germline, CDR1 is MNHEY and CDR2 SMNVEV (reference sequence). CDR3 length: 14 residues. The CDR3 DNA reads TGTGCCAGCAGTGCCACCGGGACAGGGGGTGGCTACACCTTC. Translated, it gives CASSATGTGGGYTF.

This clone came up once. The chain links TRBV6-5 to TRBJ2-3; 9 bases line up with TRBD1. Germline lookup yields CDR1 MNHEY and CDR2 SVGAGI. The V and J ends lost 2 bases and 4 bases, in that order; junction bases with no gene match: 4. The CDR3 runs 15 residues. The DNA of the CDR3 is TGTGCCAGCAGTTACGGGGGACAGGGCCCAGATACGCAGTATTTT. Translation: CASSYGGQGPDTQYF.

The chain employs TRBV28 and TRBJ2-2, with D possibly being TRBD2 (6 bases). The CDR3 spans 15 residues. Trimming pared 7 bases from V and 2 bases from J, leaving 14 bases between. Germline CDR1 MDHEN, CDR2 SYDVKM. The CDR3 nucleotides read TGTGCCAGCATTGTAGGAGGGCCTAACACCGGGGAGCTGTTTTTT. Its protein product is CASIVGGPNTGELFF.

V and J are TRBV28 and TRBJ2-3; 9 positions match TRBD2. There are 16 residues in the CDR3. Germline CDR1 reads MDHEN; CDR2 reads SYDVKM. The V segment lost 10 bases and the J segment 2 bases; nucleotides outside the gene matches: 13. CDR3 residues: CATWGVSGGPTDTQYF. CDR3 DNA: TGTGCCACCTGGGGAGTTAGCGGGGGCCCCACAGATACGCAGTATTTT.

This chain links TRBV5-1 with TRBJ2-3; the D is unclear. CDR1 and CDR2 (germline): SGHRS, YFSETQ. This CDR3 has 11 residues. Trimming cost V 4 bases and J 9 bases, with 9 bases left between them. Here the CDR3 DNA reads TGCGCCAGCAGCACCCTAGACACGCAGTATTTT. Translating gives CASSTLDTQYF.

This clone was picked up one time. The chain has TRBV6-5 and TRBJ1-1, with 7 bases matching TRBD1. After removal of 6 bases from V and 5 bases from J, the junction contained 6 bases not matched to a gene. This CDR3 has 13 residues. Germline CDR1 is MNHEY and CDR2 is SVGAGI. CDR3: CASRSPGGTEAFF. The CDR3 nucleotides are TGTGCCAGCAGATCCCCAGGGGGTACTGAAGCTTTCTTT.

This clone was detected a few times. The chain couples TRBV4-1 to TRBJ1-1; D possibly corresponds to TRBD1 (6 bases). Germline V gives CDR1 MGHRA, CDR2 YSYEKL. This CDR3 has 19 residues. Trimming removed 1 base at V and 5 bases at J, with 26 bases between. CDR3 residues: CASSQGAVPTGTRRTEAFF. The CDR3, as DNA: TGCGCCAGCAGCCAAGGGGCGGTGCCGACAGGTACCAGGCGGACTGAAGCTTTCTTT.

The chain uses TRBV6-6 and TRBJ2-3, with 8 bases matching TRBD1. Germline assignment: CDR1 MNHNY and CDR2 SVGAGI (reference sequence). The V gene end was trimmed by 7 bases and the J gene end by 3 bases; junction bases not matched to a gene: 6. The CDR3 length is 14 residues. CDR3 residues: CASTPGQETDTQYF. CDR3 nucleotides: TGTGCCAGCACACCGGGACAGGAAACAGATACGCAGTATTTT.

This chain links TRBV7-2 with TRBJ2-5, with TRBD2 identical over 10 bases. This CDR3 has 16 residues. Germline V gene data show CDR1 as SGHTA and CDR2 as FQGNSA. With V trimmed by 5 bases and J by 2 bases, 8 bases remained unmatched. As DNA, the CDR3 is TGTGCCAGCAGCATCTTAGCGGGGGGACCTCAAGAGACCCAGTACTTC. Encoded protein: CASSILAGGPQETQYF. The full variable domain, its missing parts supplied by reference TRBV7-2 and TRBJ2-5, is GAGVSQSPSNKVTEKGKDVELRCDPISGHTALYWYRQSLGQGLEFLIYFQGNSAPDKSGLPSDRFSAERTGGSVSTLTIQRTQQEDSAVYLCASSILAGGPQETQYFGPGTRLLVL.

This clone has just a few counts. The chain combines TRBV2 with TRBJ2-1; 11 nucleotides agree with TRBD1. V was pared by 4 bases and J by 4 bases, with 9 bases of the junction left unmatched. This CDR3 contains 17 residues. In germline, CDR1 is SNHLY, CDR2 FYNNEI. CDR3 nucleotides: TGTGCCAGCAGTGGGGGACAGGGGGTTCTCCCTTACAATGAGCAGTTCTTC. Its translation is CASSGGQGVLPYNEQFF.

This clone was seen a handful of times. One junction end does not reproduce the germline sequence, and a read error may be involved. The chain recombines TRBV13 with TRBJ2-4; maybe TRBD1 (5 bases). Germline CDR1 reads PRHDT; CDR2 reads FYEKMQ (reference sequence). The CDR3 loop spans 16 amino acids. CDR3 loop: CASSLYPGQAKNSQYF. CDR3 in DNA: TGTGCCAGCAGCTTATATCCAGGACAAGCCAAAAACAGTCAGTACTTC.

The chain combines TRBV10-1 with TRBJ2-1; TRBD2 might be the D (6 bases). The CDR3 extends over 16 amino acids. Trimming took 1 base from V and 0 from J, leaving 10 bases between them. Germline lookup yields CDR1 WNHNN and CDR2 SYGVQD (reference sequence). CDR3 DNA: TGCGCCAGCAGTGAGTTCGGGGGAAGCTCCTACAATGAGCAGTTCTTC. Translating gives CASSEFGGSSYNEQFF.

J is TRBJ2-2 and V is TRBV9; a possible D gene is TRBD1 (6 bases). This CDR3 spans 15 amino acids. Trimming removed 4 bases from V and 0 bases from J, with 10 bases in between. Germline V gene lookup returns CDR1 SGDLS and CDR2 YYNGEE. CDR3 coding DNA: TGTGCCAGCAGCTCAGGACAGCCGAACACCGGGGAGCTGTTTTTT. Translation gives CASSSGQPNTGELFF.